Each of the 10 T cell receptor beta chains below was sequenced from the same sample in a study of CXCR3-negative and CXCR3-positive naive CD8 T cells. TRB cDNA libraries were made by UMI-labeled 5' RACE. TCRdb re-called the 5' RACE reads; one entry per CDR3 protein, DNA not given. This repertoire includes about 9,600 distinct CDR3 sequences. The material sequenced was naive CXCR3- CD8+ T cells from blood. Regarding subset: CD45RO-CCR7+CD27+CD95- naive CD8+ T cells lacking CXCR3 (TNR3-). The receptors were gathered from a human donor in good health. Some clones in this sample may be carry-over from other donors' samples.

This sequence joins TRBV20-1 and TRBJ1-6. Germline CDR1 reads DFQATT; CDR2 reads SNEGSKA (reference sequence). This CDR3 has 15 residues. The CDR3 here is CSASEGRTYNSPLHF.

The CDR3 region is CASSLGGLAGGNEQFF. The V gene is TRBV5-6, the J gene TRBJ2-1; TCRdb designates TRBD2, a call that cannot be tested without DNA. This CDR3 has 16 residues. Germline-derived CDR1 and CDR2 are SGHDT and YYEEEE.

By frequency, this clonotype registers medium-sized. The chain uses TRBV2 and TRBJ1-5; lacking DNA, the TRBD1 call made by TCRdb goes unchecked. Germline V gene data show CDR1 as SNHLY and CDR2 as FYNNEI. The CDR3 extends over 15 amino acids. The CDR3 region is CASRSGTGNHQPQHF.

The chain combines TRBV29-1 with TRBJ1-2; TCRdb calls TRBD1, which cannot be checked without DNA. Germline assignment: CDR1 SQVTM and CDR2 ANQGSEA. The CDR3 spans 15 residues. CDR3 sequence reads: CSVEDGRGAHYGYTF.

This clonotype is medium-sized (0.01 to 0.1%) by frequency. The gene calls are TRBV7-6 and TRBJ2-7; TCRdb's assignment of TRBD1 cannot be checked, as there is no DNA. CDR3 length: 14 amino acids. The V gene's germline CDR1 is SGHVS and CDR2 FNYEAQ. The CDR3 protein is CASSDGQGAYEQYF.

The rearrangement joins TRBV13 to TRBJ2-6; lacking DNA, the TRBD2 call made by TCRdb goes unchecked. The CDR3 contains 19 residues. Germline CDR1 reads PRHDT; CDR2 reads FYEKMQ (reference sequence). CDR3 protein: CASGETMGGMDSGANVLTF.

According to its frequency, this clonotype is medium-sized (0.01 to 0.1%). The chain is built from TRBV18 and TRBJ2-1. This CDR3 region has 11 residues. Germline CDR1 reads KGHSH; CDR2 reads LQKENI. The CDR3 reads CASSLTHEQFF. The full variable domain, completed using reference TRBV18 and TRBJ2-1, is NAGVMQNPRHLVRRRGQEARLRCSPMKGHSHVYWYRQLPEEGLKFMVYLQKENIIDESGMPKERFSAEFPKEGPSILRIQQVVRGDSAAYFCASSLTHEQFFGPGTRLTVL.

The rearrangement joins TRBV25-1 to TRBJ1-1; TCRdb gives TRBD1 as the D gene, but with no DNA this cannot be confirmed. Germline V gives CDR1 MGHDK, CDR2 SYGVNS. The CDR3 is 17 amino acids. CDR3 sequence reads: CASSPRPGQGVVTEAFF.

This clonotype is deemed medium-sized by its frequency. The chain is built from TRBV6-5 and TRBJ1-2; checking the TCRdb D call of TRBD1 is not possible without DNA. The CDR3 runs 13 residues. Germline V gene sequence: CDR1 MNHEY, CDR2 SVGAGI. The CDR3 sequence: CASSVDRDYGYTF.

Frequency places this clonotype as medium-sized. This rearrangement joins TRBV12-5 to TRBJ2-1; TCRdb reports TRBD1, a call that lacks DNA to check it against. CDR1 is LGHNT and CDR2 is FRNRAP in the germline V gene. The CDR3 length is 14 residues. The CDR3 spells CASGPRGQGNEQFF.